This T cell receptor (beta chain) derives from a study of shared clonotypes between healthy human individuals. About the research overall: The study drew on two women and three men aged 18 to 49 as donors.

Points on this clone: Its antigen is as yet unknown.

Per the study methods: Quality scores were absent from the junction-only immunoSEQ sequences, so filtering differed. The protocol was immunoSEQ multiplex PCR, while the TCRdb copy is restricted to in-frame clones and leaves out a portion. Clone size and the V and J calls come from that table; the DNA yielded D and trimming. Of 2,500,000 or so clones listed, 93% are singletons. Whole-study findings and limits: Non-shared clonotypes displayed generation probabilities falling below those of clonotypes present in all four donors. Sampling was confined to blood; repertoires within tissues likely differ.

V was cut by 5 bases and J by 3 bases, with 8 bases left in between. This CDR3 has 13 residues. Germline CDR1 and CDR2: LNHDA and SQIVND (reference sequence). The clonotype originates from a man in his late teens or twenties in good health. Some clones in this sample may be carry-over from other donors' samples. Sequenced material: naive CD4+ T cells from PBMCs. Subset here: CD45RA+ positively selected. The gene calls are TRBV19 and TRBJ2-1; possibly TRBD2 for D (6 bases). This CDR3 reads CASSAGFYNEQFF. CDR3 nucleotide sequence: TGTGCCAGTAGTGCGGGATTCTACAATGAGCAGTTCTTC.